This TCR beta chain emerged from a study of blood T cell repertoires in COVID-19. Study summary: Acute and convalescent COVID-19 specimens originated in the United States, Italy and Spain. The cDNA or gDNA used as material had been derived from T cells, B-cell-depleted T cells, or PBMCs.

This CDR3 is built from 12 residues. With 3 bases removed from V and 6 bases from J, the gap between germline ends came to 7 bases. CDR1 and CDR2 (germline): SGHNT, YYREEE (reference sequence). The data were produced by immunoSEQ multiplex PCR, yet TCRdb's version contains in-frame clones alone and is incomplete. This sample carries hundreds of thousands of clones, roughly 85% of them seen once, and the ten largest clones take 7.2%. The chain employs TRBV5-4 and TRBJ2-1, with D possibly being TRBD1 (5 bases). The receptor's source is a human donor in a cohort sampled during active COVID-19. The specimen was peripheral blood. CDR3 sequence (DNA): TGTGCCAGCAGCTGGGGCCTCAATGAGCAGTTCTTC. Protein: CASSWGLNEQFF. The variable domain in full, with the rest retrieved from reference TRBV5-4 and TRBJ2-1, is ETGVTQSPTHLIKTRGQQVTLRCSSQSGHNTVSWYQQALGQGPQFIFQYYREEENGRGNFPPRFSGLQFPNYSSELNVNALELDDSALYLCASSWGLNEQFFGPGTRLTVL.